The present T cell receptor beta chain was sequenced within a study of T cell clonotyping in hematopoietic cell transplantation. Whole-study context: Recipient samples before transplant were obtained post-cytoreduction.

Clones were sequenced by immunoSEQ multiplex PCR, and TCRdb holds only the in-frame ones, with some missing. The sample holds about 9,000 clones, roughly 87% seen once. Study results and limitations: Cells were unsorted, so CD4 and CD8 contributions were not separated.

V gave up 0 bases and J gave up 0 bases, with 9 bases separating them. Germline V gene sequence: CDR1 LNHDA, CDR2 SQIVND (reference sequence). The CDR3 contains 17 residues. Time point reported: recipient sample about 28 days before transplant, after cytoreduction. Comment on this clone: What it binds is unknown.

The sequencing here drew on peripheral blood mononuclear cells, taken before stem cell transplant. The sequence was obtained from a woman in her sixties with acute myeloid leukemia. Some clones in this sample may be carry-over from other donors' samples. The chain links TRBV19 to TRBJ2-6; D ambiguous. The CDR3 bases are TGTGCCAGTAGTATAGATCTAGTGAACTCTGGGGCCAACGTCCTGACTTTC. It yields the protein CASSIDLVNSGANVLTF.